This T cell receptor beta chain was retrieved from a study of blood T cell repertoires in COVID-19. Individuals aged about 18 to 100 years were recruited from fewer than 30 US areas. Cohort allocation depended upon clinical history that participants reported. This table comes from immunoSEQ multiplex PCR, and its TCRdb copy is limited to in-frame clones, with some not included. The table includes 250,000 to 300,000 clones, 70% to 90% detected once. This clone appeared a few times. In germline, CDR1 is LNHNV, CDR2 YYDKDF (reference sequence). The CDR3 extends over 15 amino acids. Trimming pared 0 bases from V and 2 bases from J, leaving 8 bases between.

The sample consisted of PBMCs or T cells enriched from blood (not recorded which). The V gene is TRBV15, the J gene TRBJ2-1; D call uncertain. This TCR was sampled from a woman aged 45-60 years who had recovered from COVID-19. The CDR3 region is CATSREVATYNEQFF. For the CDR3, the DNA is TGTGCCACCAGCAGAGAGGTAGCAACCTACAATGAGCAGTTCTTC.